Shown below are 12 T cell receptor beta chains from a single sample sequenced in a study of human T cells and chemical hapten exposure (dated by TCRdb to the early 2020s). Receptor amplification or capture employed 5' RACE. This sample was sequenced with an Illumina MiSeq. The public reads were run again by TCRdb, first through fastp at Q25 and then through MiXCR, and only productive beta chains were kept. Every CDR3 protein is listed once, alongside the most common genes and DNA of its rows. The sample table holds 75,000 or so distinct CDR3 sequences, of which about 15% were seen once. Of the sample, 6.5% to 7% falls within the top ten clones. Total RNA was isolated from unfractionated whole blood collected in Tempus Blood RNA tubes. These receptors came from a female donor in good health.

This clonotype came up a few times. This chain links TRBV7-2 with TRBJ2-1, with 11 positions matching TRBD2. The CDR3 has 16 residues. V was clipped by 5 bases and J by 8 bases; unmatched bases: 11. Germline V gene data show CDR1 as SGHTA and CDR2 as FQGNSA. The CDR3 nucleotides are TGTGCCAGCAGCCAGCTAGCGGGGGGCGGACTCCATGAGCAGTTCTTC. This sequence encodes CASSQLAGGGLHEQFF.

This clonotype was recorded only once. V and J are TRBV2 and TRBJ2-7, with D uncertain. The assigned J gene may be wrong: the sequence end matches TRBJ2-1 better. CDR3 length equals 13 residues. CDR1 is SNHLY, CDR2 FYNNEI, per germline. In DNA form, the CDR3 reads TGTGCCAGCAGCCCCCGGGCTCTGTACGAGCAGTTCTTC. Protein sequence: CASSPRALYEQFF.

This clonotype was detected many times. The chain has TRBV2 and TRBJ1-3; 7 bases are shared with TRBD1. The J segment lost 8 bases and the V segment lost 1 base, leaving 8 bases of the junction unmatched. CDR3 length: 15 amino acids. The germline V gene has CDR1 SNHLY and CDR2 FYNNEI. The CDR3 loop is CASSEGANRGHTIYF. The CDR3, as DNA: TGTGCCAGCAGTGAAGGGGCGAACAGGGGACACACCATATATTTT. Variable domain in full (rest from reference TRBV2 and TRBJ1-3): EPEVTQTPSHQVTQMGQEVILRCVPISNHLYFYWYRQILGQKVEFLVSFYNNEISEKSEIFDDQFSVERPDGSNFTLKIRSTKLEDSAMYFCASSEGANRGHTIYFGEGSWLTVV.

The genes are TRBV7-2 and TRBJ2-3, with D unresolved. The ends were cut back, 7 bases at V and 1 base at J, with 6 bases in the middle. The germline gives CDR1 SGHTA, CDR2 FQGNSA. The CDR3 is 12 residues long. CDR3 protein: CASTTRTDTQYF. CDR3 nucleotides: TGTGCCAGCACTACTCGCACAGATACGCAGTATTTT.

This clonotype was seen more than once but under ten times. CDR3 DNA sequence: TGTGCCAGCAGTTCCCCTGGGACAGTCGCCTACGAGCAGTACTTC. Translation: CASSSPGTVAYEQYF. The chain combines TRBV6-1 with TRBJ2-7, with 7 nucleotides matching TRBD1. V was pared by 5 bases and J by 2 bases, with 9 bases of the junction left unmatched. CDR3 length: 15 residues. Germline V lookup: CDR1 MNHNS, CDR2 SASEGT.

This clonotype was seen more than once but under ten times. The V and J genes are TRBV20-1 and TRBJ1-6, with TRBD1 as a possible D gene (5 bases). Germline V gives CDR1 DFQATT, CDR2 SNEGSKA (reference sequence). CDR3 length: 14 amino acids. V was pared by 5 bases and J by 5 bases, with 13 bases between. The CDR3 sequence is CSAASRQNNSPLHF. The DNA of the CDR3 is TGCAGTGCTGCCTCCCGACAGAATAATTCACCCCTCCACTTT.

The genes are TRBV9 and TRBJ1-2; TRBD1 matches 7 bases. The CDR3 contains 14 residues. Germline CDR1 SGDLS, CDR2 YYNGEE. V shed 6 bases, J shed 3 bases, and the junction held 8 bases outside the gene matches. CDR3 sequence: CASNKGQGDYGYTF. The CDR3 DNA reads as TGTGCCAGCAACAAGGGGCAGGGGGACTATGGCTACACCTTC.

This clonotype was found a few times. The CDR3 sequence is CASSDRDRGTDTQYF. CDR3 coding DNA: TGTGCCAGCAGCGACCGGGACAGGGGGACAGATACGCAGTATTTT. This chain uses TRBV5-6 with TRBJ2-3, with 11 bases matching TRBD1. The CDR3 is 15 residues long. Germline loops: CDR1 SGHDT, CDR2 YYEEEE. Losses at the gene ends were 4 bases for V and 3 bases for J; bases not matched to a gene: 4.

This clonotype was counted only a few times. A junction boundary mismatches the germline segment, possibly from a read error. The rearrangement joins TRBV7-7 to TRBJ2-2; D possibly corresponds to TRBD2 (5 bases). Per germline, CDR1 SSHAT and CDR2 FNYEAQ (reference sequence). The CDR3 is made up of 14 amino acids. CDR3 sequence reads: CASSYLTGTGELFF. The CDR3 DNA reads as TGTGCTAGCAGTTACCTGACGGGGACCGGGGAGCTGTTTTTT.

This clonotype was observed a handful of times. The chain links TRBV20-1 to TRBJ1-1; D might be TRBD1 (5 bases). Germline lookup yields CDR1 DFQATT and CDR2 SNEGSKA (reference sequence). V gave up 0 bases and J gave up 2 bases, with 13 bases separating them. This CDR3 is 15 amino acids long. The CDR3 is CSARDRRQGNTEAFF. CDR3 DNA sequence: TGCAGTGCTAGAGATCGGCGGCAGGGAAACACTGAAGCTTTCTTT.

This clonotype was observed a handful of times. V usage is TRBV19 and J usage is TRBJ1-5; 9 nucleotides match TRBD1. CDR3 length: 13 amino acids. J was trimmed by 7 bases and V by 6 bases; bases with no gene match: 4. The germline V gene encodes CDR1 LNHDA and CDR2 SQIVND (reference sequence). In DNA, the CDR3 is TGTGCCAGTAGACAGGGGGCTGTCCAGCCCCAGCATTTT. As protein: CASRQGAVQPQHF.

The table lists this clonotype with many counts. This chain links TRBV4-3 with TRBJ2-1, with a possible D match to TRBD2 (5 bases). V shed 0 bases and J shed 4 bases, with 13 bases lying between them. The CDR3 length is 16 residues. CDR1 and CDR2 from the germline V gene are LGHNA and YSLEER. Here the CDR3 reads CASSQEGVELYNEQFF. For the CDR3, the DNA is TGCGCCAGCAGCCAAGAGGGAGTAGAGCTGTACAATGAGCAGTTCTTC.